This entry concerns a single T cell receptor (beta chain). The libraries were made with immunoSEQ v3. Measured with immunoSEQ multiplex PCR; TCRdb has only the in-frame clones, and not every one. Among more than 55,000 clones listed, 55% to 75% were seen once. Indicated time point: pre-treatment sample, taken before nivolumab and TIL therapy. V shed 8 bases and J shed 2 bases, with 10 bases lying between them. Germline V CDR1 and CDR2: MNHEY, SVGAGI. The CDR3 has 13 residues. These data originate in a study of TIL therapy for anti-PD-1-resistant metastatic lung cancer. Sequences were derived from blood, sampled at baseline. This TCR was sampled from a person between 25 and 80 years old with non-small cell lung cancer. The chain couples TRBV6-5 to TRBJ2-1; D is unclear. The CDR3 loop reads CASRQSTYNEQFF. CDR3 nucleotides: TGTGCCAGCCGCCAATCAACCTACAATGAGCAGTTCTTC.